These T cell receptor beta chains were read from a single sample in a study of blood T cell repertoires in COVID-19. The assay was immunoSEQ multiplex PCR, and TCRdb's table has in-frame clones only and misses some. In the table there are roughly 34,000 clones, about 86% of which are singletons. Sequencing input: peripheral blood. Receptors were obtained from a woman in her 70s with active COVID-19. Each CDR3 is given with its conserved first and last residue. Each record gives: J gene, clone size, V gene, D gene, CDR3 DNA, CDR3 protein. D genes are given only for firm matches. Size tells how often a clone was seen (once, few, many) or the class of an expanded clone, and some rows leave it out.

J: TRBJ1-2
size: NA
V: TRBV4-3
D: TRBD1
DNA: TGCGCCAGCAGCCAGGGGACAGACTATGGCTACACCTTC
CDR3: CASSQGTDYGYTF

J: TRBJ1-1
size: NA
V: TRBV5-1
D: NA
DNA: TGCGCCAGCAGCCAGGACAGTAACACTGGAGCTTTCTTT
CDR3: CASSQDSNTGAFF

J: TRBJ2-7
size: NA
V: TRBV10-3
D: TRBD1
DNA: TGTGCCATCAGTGAGCTAAACAGGGGAGAGCAGTACTTC
CDR3: CAISELNRGEQYF

J: TRBJ1-5
size: NA
V: TRBV28
D: NA
DNA: TGTGCCTGCGGGGGAGGGAATCAGCCCCAGCATTTT
CDR3: CACGGGNQPQHF

J: TRBJ2-3
size: NA
V: TRBV5-1
D: TRBD2
DNA: TGCGCCAGCAGCCCTCCGGGACTAGCGGGGGGCACAGATACGCAGTATTTT
CDR3: CASSPPGLAGGTDTQYF

J: TRBJ1-2
size: NA
V: TRBV4-2
D: NA
DNA: TGTGCCAGCAGCCAACTGATCCCGAGACAGGAACAAAACTATGGCTACACCTTC
CDR3: CASSQLIPRQEQNYGYTF

J: TRBJ2-7
size: NA
V: TRBV7-6
D: NA
DNA: TGTGCCAGCAGCTTAGTCCCCATTAGTCCTAGTTCGAATCTTTACGAGCAGTACTTC
CDR3: CASSLVPISPSSNLYEQYF

J: TRBJ2-4
size: NA
V: TRBV4-3
D: NA
DNA: TGCGCCAGCAGCCAAGACGGGCAGGGGCAGAGCAAAAACATTCAGTACTTC
CDR3: CASSQDGQGQSKNIQYF

J: TRBJ1-6
size: NA
V: TRBV6-5
D: TRBD1
DNA: TGTGCCAGCAGTTACTCGCGGACAGGGGATTCACCCCTCCACTTT
CDR3: CASSYSRTGDSPLHF

J: TRBJ2-3
size: NA
V: TRBV4-3
D: TRBD2
DNA: TGCGCCAGCAGCCCGGGGAATAGCGGGGGCACAGATACGCAGTATTTT
CDR3: CASSPGNSGGTDTQYF

J: TRBJ1-4
size: NA
V: TRBV9
D: NA
DNA: TGTGCCAGCAGCCGAGGGGAGGGTCGGGAAAAACTGTTTTTT
CDR3: CASSRGEGREKLFF

J: TRBJ1-2
size: NA
V: TRBV7-2
D: NA
DNA: TGTGCCAGCAGCCTCGGGGGAAAGAGAGGCGGCTACACCTTC
CDR3: CASSLGGKRGGYTF

J: TRBJ2-3
size: NA
V: TRBV29-1
D: TRBD2
DNA: TGCAGCGTTGGTCAACTAGCGGGGAGCACAGATACGCAGTATTTT
CDR3: CSVGQLAGSTDTQYF

J: TRBJ2-6
size: NA
V: TRBV5-1
D: NA
DNA: TGCGCCAGCAGACTGGAGGGGTCTGGGGCCAACGTCCTGACTTTC
CDR3: CASRLEGSGANVLTF

J: TRBJ2-1
size: NA
V: TRBV5-1
D: TRBD2
DNA: TGCGCCAGCAGCGCCAGCGGGATCAATGAGCAGTTCTTC
CDR3: CASSASGINEQFF

J: TRBJ1-2
size: NA
V: TRBV30
D: TRBD1
DNA: TGTGCCTGGAGAACCCCCGGGACAGGGGGAGGCTACACCTTC
CDR3: CAWRTPGTGGGYTF

J: TRBJ2-2
size: few
V: TRBV29-1
D: TRBD1
DNA: TGCAGCGTTACAGGGGAAAGCACCGGGGAGCTGTTTTTT
CDR3: CSVTGESTGELFF

J: TRBJ1-5
size: few
V: TRBV28
D: NA
DNA: TGTGCCAGCAGTTCGATCGACAGGAGCAATCAGCCCCAGCATTTT
CDR3: CASSSIDRSNQPQHF

J: TRBJ1-6
size: NA
V: TRBV5-1
D: NA
DNA: TGCGCCAGCAGCCTAGACTGGAATAATTCACCCCTCCACTTT
CDR3: CASSLDWNNSPLHF

J: TRBJ1-1
size: NA
V: TRBV19
D: TRBD1
DNA: TGTGCCAGTACCGAGGACAGGAAAGCTTTCTTT
CDR3: CASTEDRKAFF

J: TRBJ2-2
size: NA
V: TRBV10-1
D: NA
DNA: TGCGCCAGCAGTGAGAGGGGGGGGGCCGGGGCGAACACCGGGGAGCTGTTTTTT
CDR3: CASSERGGAGANTGELFF

J: TRBJ2-5
size: NA
V: TRBV28
D: TRBD2
DNA: TGTGCCAGCAGTCCCGCCCCGGGGCGGGGGGGAGGAGAGACCCAGTACTTC
CDR3: CASSPAPGRGGGETQYF

J: TRBJ1-4
size: NA
V: TRBV4-3
D: TRBD1
DNA: TGCGCCAGCAGCGGCCTTAAGACAGGGGCCGGTGAAAAACTGTTTTTT
CDR3: CASSGLKTGAGEKLFF

J: TRBJ1-5
size: NA
V: TRBV3-1/TRBV3-2
D: TRBD1
DNA: TGTGCCAGCAGCCGAGGGACAGGGGATCAGCCCCAGCATTTT
CDR3: CASSRGTGDQPQHF

J: TRBJ2-5
size: NA
V: TRBV3-1/TRBV3-2
D: TRBD1
DNA: TGTGCCAGCAGCCAAGTTGGGACAGGGGGCGAAGAGACCCAGTACTTC
CDR3: CASSQVGTGGEETQYF

J: TRBJ2-1
size: NA
V: TRBV2
D: NA
DNA: TGTGCCAGCAGTGATGCACAGGGTGGCGACAATGAGCAGTTCTTC
CDR3: CASSDAQGGDNEQFF

J: TRBJ1-2
size: NA
V: TRBV15
D: TRBD1
DNA: TGTGCCACCAGCCTTTCCGGGACAGGAGATGGCTACACCTTC
CDR3: CATSLSGTGDGYTF

J: TRBJ1-6
size: NA
V: TRBV5-4
D: TRBD1
DNA: TGTGCCAGCAGCTCCCGGTGGACAGGTTCTAATTCACCCCTCCACTTT
CDR3: CASSSRWTGSNSPLHF

J: TRBJ2-1
size: NA
V: TRBV6-2/TRBV6-3
D: TRBD1
DNA: TGTGCCAGCAGCGTCCTAGTCGGGACAGGGACCTACAATGAGCAGTTCTTC
CDR3: CASSVLVGTGTYNEQFF

J: TRBJ1-4
size: NA
V: TRBV30
D: NA
DNA: TGTGCCTGGAGTGTATTCGGGGAAAGTGAAAAACTGTTTTTT
CDR3: CAWSVFGESEKLFF

J: TRBJ2-5
size: NA
V: TRBV30
D: TRBD2
DNA: TGTGCCTGGGGGACTAATTGGGAGACCCAGTACTTC
CDR3: CAWGTNWETQYF

J: TRBJ2-1
size: NA
V: TRBV4-2
D: TRBD2
DNA: TGTGCCAGCAGCCAAGATCTAAGGACTAGCGGGGGGGGTCGTAATGAGCAGTTCTTC
CDR3: CASSQDLRTSGGGRNEQFF

J: TRBJ2-6
size: NA
V: TRBV29-1
D: NA
DNA: TGCAGCGCCCTAGACTCTGGGGCCAACGTCCTGACTTTC
CDR3: CSALDSGANVLTF

J: TRBJ2-5
size: NA
V: TRBV3-1/TRBV3-2
D: TRBD2
DNA: TGTGCCAGCAGCCAAGACAGGACTAGCGGCGGGTACCAAGAGACCCAGTACTTC
CDR3: CASSQDRTSGGYQETQYF

J: TRBJ1-1
size: once
V: TRBV2
D: NA
DNA: TGTGCCAGCAGTCCTTTGAGGAACACTGAAGCTTTCTTT
CDR3: CASSPLRNTEAFF

J: TRBJ1-1
size: few
V: TRBV11-2
D: NA
DNA: TGTGCCAGCAGCTTAGGGCTAGGAACTGAAGCTTTCTTT
CDR3: CASSLGLGTEAFF

J: TRBJ1-2
size: few
V: TRBV5-4
D: NA
DNA: TGTGCCAGCAGCGGGTGGGCCTTCTATGGCTACACCTTC
CDR3: CASSGWAFYGYTF

J: TRBJ2-7
size: NA
V: TRBV19
D: TRBD1
DNA: TGTGCCAGTAGCCCACAGCGAGGGACAGGATCCTACGAGCAGTACTTC
CDR3: CASSPQRGTGSYEQYF

J: TRBJ2-1
size: NA
V: TRBV5-1
D: NA
DNA: TGCGCCAGCAGCTTATACGGACAGAATGAGCAGTTCTTC
CDR3: CASSLYGQNEQFF

J: TRBJ2-1
size: NA
V: TRBV30
D: TRBD2
DNA: TGTGCCTGGAGTCTCGAACTCAGCGGGGGAAATGAGCAGTTCTTC
CDR3: CAWSLELSGGNEQFF

J: TRBJ1-1
size: NA
V: TRBV9
D: NA
DNA: TGTGCCAGCAGCGTAGGTGGGCTGTCAGACACTGAAGCTTTCTTT
CDR3: CASSVGGLSDTEAFF

J: TRBJ2-1
size: NA
V: TRBV7-3
D: NA
DNA: TGTGCCAGCAGCTTAAAAAAGGCAGGGTCGGGTGAGCAGTTCTTC
CDR3: CASSLKKAGSGEQFF